The 9 T cell receptor beta chains below all came from one sample that was sequenced in a study of shared clonotypes between healthy human individuals (dated by TCRdb to the early 2020s). The method was the immunoSEQ multiplex PCR assay. The table comes from immuneACCESS by way of TCRdb, which keeps in-frame sequences with V and J called. Part of the clones is missing from these tables; in studies checked, under half for an unresolved V gene and the rest for unknown reasons. For this sample the table gives 950,000 to 1,300,000 clones, of which around 74% were detected only once. The ten largest clones take up approximately 1.5% of the sample. The sample was memory CD4+ T cells sorted from blood. According to the study, the label for this sample's cell subset or site signals: CD45RA-negative fraction. The receptors come from a man aged 18 to 30 in good health.

In this sample, this clone turned up a few times. The rearrangement uses TRBV6-1 and TRBJ1-5, with D perhaps TRBD1 (5 bases). Trimming stripped 5 bases from V and 10 bases from J, with 9 bases between. The germline V gene has CDR1 MNHNS and CDR2 SASEGT. The CDR3 length is 11 residues. The CDR3 nucleotides are TGTGCCAGCAGTTCAGGGTACCCCCAGCATTTT. Amino acid sequence: CASSSGYPQHF.

J is TRBJ2-7 and V is TRBV4-1, with D possibly matching TRBD1 (6 bases). The CDR3 covers 15 residues. With 1 base removed from V and 2 bases from J, the gap between germline ends came to 12 bases. Germline V gene data show CDR1 as MGHRA and CDR2 as YSYEKL. The DNA of the CDR3 is TGCGCCAGCAGCCAAGGTCTGGGACAACCCTACGAGCAGTACTTC. It encodes CASSQGLGQPYEQYF.

V and J are TRBV18 and TRBJ1-2, with 10 bases matching TRBD1. Germline CDR1 is KGHSH and CDR2 is LQKENI. The CDR3 totals 16 residues. Losses at the gene ends were 3 bases for V and 4 bases for J; bases not matched to a gene: 8. CDR3 residues: CASSPSGQGQAYGYTF. The CDR3 coding sequence is TGTGCCAGCTCACCCTCGGGACAGGGGCAGGCCTATGGCTACACCTTC.

V is TRBV7-2 and J is TRBJ2-3; D might be TRBD1 or TRBD2, each matching 5 bases. The CDR3 length is 15 residues. V gave up 6 bases and J gave up 2 bases, with 15 bases separating them. Germline lookup yields CDR1 SGHTA and CDR2 FQGNSA. The CDR3 region has the DNA TGTGCCAGCAGTCCTAGGGGAGCGACCACAGATACGCAGTATTTT. It is translated as CASSPRGATTDTQYF.

CDR3 loop: CASSNFNEKLFF. CDR3 nucleotide sequence: TGTGCCAGCTCTAACTTTAATGAAAAACTGTTTTTT. The V gene is TRBV18, the J gene TRBJ1-4; D call uncertain. Trimming took off 6 bases at V and 4 bases at J, with 6 bases between the two ends. CDR1 is KGHSH, CDR2 LQKENI, per germline. This CDR3 comprises 12 residues.

The V call is TRBV6-6, the J call TRBJ2-7; 8 positions match TRBD1. Unmatched junction bases numbered 6, after V lost 5 bases and J lost 0 bases. Germline lookup yields CDR1 MNHNY and CDR2 SVGAGI (reference sequence). This CDR3 comprises 15 residues. CDR3 sequence: CASSLRQGSSYEQYF. The DNA for the CDR3 is TGTGCCAGCAGTCTGCGACAGGGGTCCTCCTACGAGCAGTACTTC.

This clone was seen just once. A far larger clone is one nucleotide away, so this likely arose from a read error. This sequence joins TRBV5-1 and TRBJ1-1, with TRBD1 matching 7 bases. Germline CDR1 SGHRS, CDR2 YFSETQ. The trim removed 3 bases at V and 1 base at J, leaving 3 bases unmatched. The CDR3 covers 14 residues. The CDR3 bases are TGCGCCAGCAGCTGGGGACAGAGGAACACTGAAGCTTTCTTT. This gives the protein CASSWGQRNTEAFF.

The sample holds a few counts of this clone. V gene TRBV30 combines with J gene TRBJ1-4; maybe TRBD1 (6 bases). Germline V gene data show CDR1 as GTSNPN and CDR2 as SVGIG (reference sequence). The CDR3 contains 12 residues. V dropped 8 bases and J dropped 8 bases, with 15 bases sitting between them. The CDR3 region is CARRGNEEKLFF. The CDR3 nucleotides are TGTGCCCGCAGGGGAAACGAGGAAAAACTGTTTTTT.

This clone was counted a few times. The chain uses TRBV6-1 and TRBJ1-2; D gene unclear. Germline values: CDR1 MNHNS, CDR2 SASEGT. V was cut by 3 bases and J by 4 bases, with 9 bases left in between. The CDR3 consists of 13 residues. For the CDR3, the DNA is TGTGCCAGCAGTGAGGGCAGCTTCTATGGCTACACCTTC. Translated: CASSEGSFYGYTF.